This TCR beta chain appears in the sequencing data of a study of blood T cell repertoires in COVID-19. Germline CDR1 is MNHEY and CDR2 is SMNVEV (reference sequence). Unmatched junction bases numbered 7, after V lost 2 bases and J lost 3 bases. This CDR3 has 15 amino acids. Authors' data handling: By means of reference gene primer amplification, nucleated cell counts were estimated. Some clones are missing from TCRdb's copy, which holds only in-frame ones; the method was immunoSEQ multiplex PCR. The D gene and trimming were derived from the DNA, and the V and J assignments and clone size from that table. The sample contains roughly 200,000 clones, 70% to 90% of which appear only once. Individuals aged about 18 to 89 years were recruited from 24 US areas. Clinical history reported by participants formed the basis on which cohorts were assigned. Donors of Cohort 3 who recovered were those that had two negative PCRs, clearance, or symptom resolution.

Source material: PBMCs or T cells enriched from blood (not recorded which). The rearrangement joins TRBV27 to TRBJ2-7, with 7 positions matching TRBD1. The source of this sequence is a man aged 30-40 years who had recovered from COVID-19. DNA for the CDR3: TGTGCCAGCAGTTTAATCGGGACAGTCTACTACGAGCAGTACTTC. It translates to CASSLIGTVYYEQYF.